The rows below give T cell receptor beta chains drawn from one sample of a study of T cells in Graves' hyperthyroidism and ophthalmopathy. TCRdb independently ran MiXCR on the multiplex PCR reads; one entry per CDR3 protein. The data contain a few hundred thousand distinct CDR3 sequences, 20% to 25% of them singletons. The sequencing input was blood. These receptors originate from a woman between 65 and 79 years old with Graves' ophthalmopathy. Both conserved end residues are part of each CDR3. Fields, in order: CDR3 length, clone size, J gene, D gene, V gene, CDR3 protein, CDR3 DNA. The D gene is left open where the match is weak. Size is stated for part of the rows, as once, few or many counts, or as a class when the clone is expanded.

>15|-|TRBJ2-1|TRBD2|TRBV20-1
CSARGKRGGYNEQFF
TGCAGTGCTAGGGGCAAGCGGGGGGGTTACAATGAGCAGTTCTTC
>15|many|TRBJ2-1|TRBD1|TRBV2
CASSQDRGRGNEQFF
TGTGCCAGCAGTCAGGACAGGGGGCGCGGCAATGAGCAGTTCTTC
>14|few|TRBJ2-3|-|TRBV5-6
CASSYRVSTDTQYF
TGTGCCAGCAGCTACAGGGTTAGCACAGATACGCAGTATTTT
>15|few|TRBJ2-1|TRBD2|TRBV3-1
CASPTPSGSYNEQFF
TGTGCCAGCCCAACGCCTAGCGGCTCCTACAATGAGCAGTTCTTC
>16|many|TRBJ2-2|TRBD1|TRBV7-3
CASSLTGTVNTGELFF
TGTGCCAGCAGCTTAACGGGGACAGTGAACACCGGGGAGCTGTTTTTT
>15|-|TRBJ2-7|TRBD2|TRBV27
CASSPAGGLFSEQYF
TGTGCCAGCAGTCCAGCGGGAGGGCTTTTTTCCGAGCAGTACTTC
>15|many|TRBJ2-3|TRBD2|TRBV5-1
CASSLAGGRTDTQYF
TGTGCCAGCAGTTTAGCGGGAGGGCGCACAGATACGCAGTATTTT
>15|-|TRBJ2-7|TRBD1|TRBV9
CAITSGDRGSYEQHF
TGTGCCATCACCTCGGGGGACAGGGGCTCCTACGAGCAGCACTTC
>15|few|TRBJ1-6|-|TRBV25-1
CASSETAGLGSPLHF
TGTGCCAGCAGTGAGACAGCAGGGTTAGGATCACCCCTCCACTTT
>12|few|TRBJ1-2|TRBD1|TRBV10-3
CAISGTGGGYTF
TGTGCCATCAGCGGGACAGGTGGCGGCTACACCTTC
>15|many|TRBJ2-3|TRBD2|TRBV12-3/TRBV12-4
CASSSLAGVADTQYF
TGTGCCAGCAGTTCTCTAGCGGGAGTAGCAGATACGCAGTATTTT
>14|-|TRBJ2-2|-|TRBV3-1
CASSLDAGPEELFF
TGTGCCAGCAGCTTAGATGCAGGACCGGAGGAGCTGTTTTTT
>13|-|TRBJ2-1|-|TRBV3-1
CASSQDRGGEQFF
TGTGCCAGCAGCCAAGATCGAGGCGGTGAGCAGTTCTTC
>12|-|TRBJ1-6|-|TRBV20-1
CSAREAVAPLHF
TGCAGTGCTAGAGAGGCAGTGGCACCCCTCCACTTT
>16|-|TRBJ2-2|-|TRBV24-1
CVTSDKAAGNTGELFF
TGTGTCACCAGTGATAAGGCTGCAGGAAACACCGGGGAGCTGTTTTTT
>17|few|TRBJ1-2|-|TRBV6-1
CASSYTRGEGLYTGYTF
TGTGCCAGCAGTTATACGAGGGGCGAGGGCCTCTATACGGGCTACACCTTC
>15|-|TRBJ2-7|-|TRBV7-7
CASSPSGGPQGEQYF
TGTGCTAGCAGCCCATCGGGGGGTCCCCAGGGGGAGCAGTACTTC
>15|-|TRBJ2-3|-|TRBV27
CASSSASLSTDTQYF
TGTGCCAGCAGTTCAGCTAGCCTTAGCACAGATACGCAGTATTTT
>12|many|TRBJ2-7|-|TRBV27
CASRQGSHEQYF
TGTGCCAGCAGACAGGGATCCCACGAGCAGTACTTC
>13|few|TRBJ1-2|-|TRBV6-5
CASSLTPGYGYTF
TGTGCCAGCAGTTTAACCCCTGGCTATGGCTACACCTTC
>15|-|TRBJ1-6|TRBD1|TRBV18
CASSPGRDRYSPLHF
TGTGCCAGCTCACCCGGCCGGGACAGATATTCACCCCTCCACTTT
>12|few|TRBJ1-1|-|TRBV12-3/TRBV12-4
CASSLGVAEAFF
TGTGCCAGCAGTTTAGGGGTTGCTGAAGCTTTCTTT
>16|many|TRBJ2-6|-|TRBV11-2
CASSLGGFSGANVLTF
TGTGCCAGCAGCTTAGGCGGCTTCTCTGGGGCCAACGTCCTGACTTTC
>13|-|TRBJ2-1|-|TRBV12-3/TRBV12-4
CASSLSGINEQFF
TGTGCCAGCAGTTTATCGGGCATTAATGAGCAGTTCTTC
>16|-|TRBJ2-1|-|TRBV18
CASSEPGRGLGNEQFF
TGTGCCAGCTCAGAGCCGGGCAGGGGTTTAGGCAATGAGCAGTTCTTC
>14|-|TRBJ2-3|TRBD1|TRBV7-9
CASSLGDRTDTQYF
TGTGCCAGCAGCTTAGGGGACAGAACAGATACGCAGTATTTT
>12|many|TRBJ1-1|-|TRBV2
CASKHPNTEAFF
TGTGCCAGCAAACATCCGAACACTGAAGCTTTCTTT
>18|few|TRBJ2-1|TRBD1|TRBV11-2
CASSLKRQGLALYNEQFF
TGTGCCAGCAGCTTAAAACGACAGGGCTTAGCCCTTTACAATGAGCAGTTCTTC
>16|many|TRBJ2-1|-|TRBV7-2
CASSLGGDRTYNEQFF
TGTGCCAGCAGCTTAGGCGGGGACCGAACATACAATGAGCAGTTCTTC
>12|-|TRBJ1-6|TRBD1|TRBV12-3/TRBV12-4
CATADRPSPLHF
TGTGCCACCGCGGACAGGCCTTCACCCCTCCACTTT
>14|-|TRBJ1-6|-|TRBV5-1
CASSLDGGNSPLHF
TGCGCCAGCAGCTTGGATGGGGGGAATTCACCCCTCCACTTT
>15|few|TRBJ2-3|-|TRBV13
CASSLGLVTVDTQYF
TGTGCCAGCAGCTTAGGCCTAGTCACGGTGGATACGCAGTATTTT
>14|few|TRBJ2-7|TRBD2|TRBV12-3/TRBV12-4
CASSLGGLFYEQYF
TGTGCCAGCAGCTTGGGGGGGTTATTCTACGAGCAGTACTTC
>11|-|TRBJ2-7|-|TRBV29-1
CSVGYTYEQYF
TGCAGCGTTGGATACACCTACGAGCAGTACTTC
>15|-|TRBJ1-2|-|TRBV15
CATSRGKQGYYGYTF
TGTGCCACCAGCAGAGGAAAACAGGGATACTATGGCTACACCTTC
>14|-|TRBJ2-4|TRBD2|TRBV10-3
CAISAGTSMNIQYF
TGTGCCATCAGTGCCGGGACTAGCATGAACATTCAGTACTTC
>14|-|TRBJ2-7|TRBD2|TRBV2
CASSEGLAGYEQYF
TGTGCCAGCAGTGAAGGACTAGCGGGTTACGAGCAGTACTTC